These 19 T cell receptor beta chains were sequenced from one sample in a study of identical twins. TCRdb recomputed calls from the 5' RACE reads with MiXCR, one row per CDR3 protein. Of about 430,000 distinct CDR3 sequences listed, approximately 17% were seen once; the top ten hold 9% to 15%. The sequencing input was naive T cells sorted from blood. The receptors come from a man over 45 in good health.

The rearrangement links TRBV11-2 to TRBJ2-2, with D possibly TRBD2 on 6 matching bases. The CDR3 runs 15 residues. Germline V gives CDR1 SGHAT, CDR2 FQNNGV. V lost 2 bases to trimming and J lost 6 bases, with 13 bases between them. The CDR3, as DNA: TGTGCCAGCAGCTTAAGGAGGTCGGGAGCCGGGGAGCTGTTTTTT. This sequence encodes CASSLRRSGAGELFF. The whole variable domain, remainder taken from reference TRBV11-2 and TRBJ2-2, is EAGVAQSPRYKIIEKRQSVAFWCNPISGHATLYWYQQILGQGPKLLIQFQNNGVVDDSQLPKDRFSAERLKGVDSTLKIQPAKLEDSAVYLCASSLRRSGAGELFFGEGSRLTVL.

The chain couples TRBV11-2 to TRBJ2-7, with 7 bases lining up with TRBD1. The germline V gene has CDR1 SGHAT and CDR2 FQNNGV. The CDR3 extends over 15 amino acids. With V trimmed by 3 bases and J by 3 bases, 8 bases remained unmatched. The chain's CDR3 is CASSFMTGRFYEQYF. The CDR3 DNA reads as TGTGCCAGCAGCTTCATGACAGGGCGGTTCTACGAGCAGTACTTC.

The table lists this clonotype with a few counts. The rearrangement uses TRBV20-1 and TRBJ2-3, with a weak D call TRBD2 (5 bases). The V end was cut by 4 bases, the J end by 5 bases, with 19 bases between. The CDR3 has 15 amino acids. Germline loops: CDR1 DFQATT, CDR2 SNEGSKA (reference sequence). The CDR3: CSANGPVTRGDTQYF. The CDR3 nucleotides read TGCAGTGCTAACGGACCGGTCACCCGGGGAGATACGCAGTATTTT.

This clonotype has ten or more counts. The rearrangement joins TRBV7-3 to TRBJ2-3; D gene ambiguous. CDR3 size: 13 residues. Germline V gene data show CDR1 as SGHTA and CDR2 as FQGTGA. Trimming left V 1 base short and J 4 bases short, with 6 bases between. CDR3 sequence (DNA): TGTGCCAGCAGCTTAAGCAGGCCAGATACGCAGTATTTT. This encodes CASSLSRPDTQYF.

This clonotype was counted many times. The CDR3 coding sequence is TGTGCCAGCTCACCACGGGTCGGACGGGAGGGGAACAATGAGCAGTTCTTC. Encoded protein: CASSPRVGREGNNEQFF. The V gene is TRBV18, the J gene TRBJ2-1, with 8 bases that match TRBD2. V trimming: 1 base; J trimming: 5 bases; junction bases outside the gene matches: 10. The CDR3 runs 17 residues. Germline V gene sequence: CDR1 KGHSH, CDR2 LQKENI.

This clonotype came up a few times. The rearrangement uses TRBV20-1 and TRBJ1-1; no firm D call. The germline CDR1 and CDR2 sequences are DFQATT and SNEGSKA (reference sequence). V gave up 3 bases and J gave up 4 bases, with 18 bases separating them. The CDR3 totals 15 residues. The CDR3 region is CSASAIGPRGTEAFF. CDR3 bases: TGCAGTGCTAGCGCTATCGGGCCTCGTGGCACTGAAGCTTTCTTT.

The rearrangement links TRBV7-9 to TRBJ1-5; TRBD1 aligns across 11 bases. Trimming at V came to 5 bases and at J to 0 bases, leaving 6 bases not matched to a gene. The CDR3 sequence is 17 residues long. The germline CDR1 and CDR2 sequences are SEHNR and FQNEAQ (reference sequence). CDR3 in DNA: TGTGCCAGCAGCCCGGACAGGGGGCCATATAGCAATCAGCCCCAGCATTTT. This codes for CASSPDRGPYSNQPQHF.

This clonotype was seen ten or more times. V is TRBV7-9 and J is TRBJ1-2; a weak D match, TRBD1 (5 bases). The CDR3 is 14 residues long. Trimming removed 4 bases from V and 5 bases from J, with 14 bases in between. CDR1 is SEHNR and CDR2 is FQNEAQ in the germline V gene (reference sequence). The CDR3 DNA reads as TGTGCCAGCAGCTCCCGGGACGGGACGTATGGCTACACCTTC. Its protein product is CASSSRDGTYGYTF. The full variable domain, in which reference TRBV7-9 and TRBJ1-2 provide the parts outside the CDR3, is DTGVSQNPRHKITKRGQNVTFRCDPISEHNRLYWYRQTLGQGPEFLTYFQNEAQLEKSRLLSDRFSAERPKGSFSTLEIQRTEQGDSAMYLCASSSRDGTYGYTFGSGTRLTVV.

This clonotype was recorded many times. The V call is TRBV9, the J call TRBJ2-1, with TRBD2 as a possible D gene (6 bases). Trimming removed 0 bases from V and 6 bases from J, with 16 bases in between. The germline V gene encodes CDR1 SGDLS and CDR2 YYNGEE. CDR3 length: 16 amino acids. CDR3 sequence: CASSVGGRGLGNEQFF. DNA of the CDR3: TGTGCCAGCAGCGTAGGGGGACGGGGGTTGGGCAATGAGCAGTTCTTC. The whole variable domain, remainder taken from reference TRBV9 and TRBJ2-1, is DSGVTQTPKHLITATGQRVTLRCSPRSGDLSVYWYQQSLDQGLQFLIQYYNGEERAKGNILERFSAQQFPDLHSELNLSSLELGDSALYFCASSVGGRGLGNEQFFGPGTRLTVL.

In this sample, this clonotype turned up many times. The chain uses TRBV20-1 and TRBJ2-4; the match to TRBD1 covers 7 bases. The J segment lost 5 bases and the V segment lost 6 bases, leaving 7 bases of the junction unmatched. Per the germline V gene, CDR1 is DFQATT and CDR2 is SNEGSKA (reference sequence). The length of the CDR3 is 13 residues. CDR3 DNA sequence: TGCAGTGCCAGCGACAGGGACCAAAACATTCAGTACTTC. This translates into CSASDRDQNIQYF.

V gene TRBV27 combines with J gene TRBJ2-7, with D unresolved. The V gene lost 0 bases and the J gene lost 6 bases, with 9 bases spanning the gap. The CDR3 has 13 amino acids. Per germline, CDR1 MNHEY and CDR2 SMNVEV (reference sequence). CDR3 residues: CASSLSPHIEQYF. As DNA, the CDR3 is TGTGCCAGCAGTTTATCACCGCATATCGAGCAGTACTTC.

This clonotype was detected ten times or more. J is TRBJ2-7 and V is TRBV5-6; D is unresolved. Trimming took off 4 bases at V and 4 bases at J, with 12 bases between the two ends. This CDR3 is 13 amino acids long. From germline, CDR1 is SGHDT and CDR2 YYEEEE. The DNA for the CDR3 is TGTGCCAGCAGCCTGCGCGGTGGGTACGAGCAGTACTTC. Translating it yields CASSLRGGYEQYF.

This clonotype appeared once. The chain has TRBV7-9 and TRBJ2-7, with 11 bases identical to TRBD2. Trimming cost V 2 bases and J 2 bases; bases outside gene matches: 8. Germline CDR1 is SEHNR and CDR2 is FQNEAQ (reference sequence). CDR3 length: 17 amino acids. The CDR3 sequence is CASSLNSGRAHAYEQYF. The CDR3 bases are TGTGCCAGCAGCTTAAATAGCGGGAGGGCCCATGCCTACGAGCAGTACTTC. The full variable domain, in which reference TRBV7-9 and TRBJ2-7 provide the parts outside the CDR3, is DTGVSQNPRHKITKRGQNVTFRCDPISEHNRLYWYRQTLGQGPEFLTYFQNEAQLEKSRLLSDRFSAERPKGSFSTLEIQRTEQGDSAMYLCASSLNSGRAHAYEQYFGPGTRLTVT.

This clonotype was detected many times. The chain links TRBV29-1 to TRBJ2-1, with unresolved D. CDR3 length equals 9 residues. The V end was cut by 0 bases, the J end by 14 bases, with 5 bases between. Germline CDR1 and CDR2: SQVTM and ANQGSEA. In DNA, the CDR3 is TGCAGCGTTGAAGATCTTAAGTTCTTC. It codes for CSVEDLKFF.

This clonotype was found many times. The rearrangement uses TRBV15 and TRBJ2-5; D gene uncertain. This CDR3 has 12 residues. The V end lost 0 bases, the J end lost 2 bases, and 1 base lay between the germline ends. The germline V gene has CDR1 LNHNV and CDR2 YYDKDF (reference sequence). Here the CDR3 DNA reads TGTGCCACCAGCAGAGATCAAGAGACCCAGTACTTC. It translates to CATSRDQETQYF.

The rearrangement links TRBV20-1 to TRBJ2-7; D possibly corresponds to TRBD1 (6 bases). From germline, CDR1 is DFQATT and CDR2 SNEGSKA (reference sequence). CDR3 size: 13 residues. V was trimmed by 0 bases and J by 6 bases, leaving 12 bases between them. CDR3 bases: TGCAGTGCTAGAGAGGGACAACGATTCGAGCAGTACTTC. Residues: CSAREGQRFEQYF.

The chain recombines TRBV5-5 with TRBJ1-1, with 9 bases aligning to TRBD1. Germline lookup yields CDR1 SGHKS and CDR2 YYEKEE (reference sequence). CDR3 length: 17 residues. With 3 bases clipped from V and 2 bases from J, the junction kept 11 bases outside the gene matches. CDR3 in amino acids: CASSSGQGPLSNTEAFF. The CDR3 DNA follows: TGTGCCAGCAGCTCGGGACAGGGTCCCCTATCCAACACTGAAGCTTTCTTT.

V usage is TRBV6-2 or TRBV6-3 and J usage is TRBJ2-7; D not certain. The ends were cut back, 3 bases at V and 3 bases at J, with 9 bases in the middle. CDR3 length equals 13 residues. CDR1 is MNHEY, CDR2 SVGEGT, per germline. The CDR3 DNA reads TGTGCCAGCAGTTATCGCTTCAGCTACGAGCAGTACTTC. Protein: CASSYRFSYEQYF.

This clonotype occurred a few times. This chain uses TRBV20-1 with TRBJ1-5; 9 nucleotides line up with TRBD1. Trimming cost V 3 bases and J 6 bases; bases outside gene matches: 9. CDR3 length: 15 residues. CDR1 is DFQATT and CDR2 is SNEGSKA in the germline V gene (reference sequence). CDR3 coding DNA: TGCAGTGCTAGTAATTTGGACAGGGGTCCTCAGCCCCAGCATTTT. This codes for CSASNLDRGPQPQHF.